The 27 T cell receptor beta chains reported below all come from one sample, sequenced in a study of Ad26.COV2.S vaccination and SARS-CoV-2 variants. This sample's treatment: around 19 received Ad26.COV2.S at low or high dose, single or two shots; several received placebo; per-sample allocation not given. Each sample was drawn 63 days after the first injection (of vaccine or placebo). Sequenced by immunoSEQ multiplex PCR; TCRdb stores in-frame clones only, minus some. The sample holds about 680,000 clones, roughly 90% seen once. The sample here was peripheral blood, taken in a trial of Ad26.COV2.S vaccine versus placebo. These receptor sequences come from a person between 18 and 59 years old who received the Ad26.COV2.S COVID-19 vaccine or a placebo.

Concerning this clone: This sample includes further DNA sequences coding for the same CDR3. The J gene is TRBJ1-5, the V gene TRBV7-2; 7 nucleotides line up with TRBD1. This CDR3 has 15 residues. From germline, CDR1 is SGHTA and CDR2 FQGNSA. Unmatched junction bases numbered 3, after V lost 0 bases and J lost 4 bases. This CDR3 is CASSLAGTANQPQHF. In DNA form, the CDR3 reads TGTGCCAGCAGCTTAGCCGGGACAGCGAATCAGCCCCAGCATTTT. Supplemented by reference TRBV7-2 and TRBJ1-5, the full variable domain reads GAGVSQSPSNKVTEKGKDVELRCDPISGHTALYWYRQSLGQGLEFLIYFQGNSAPDKSGLPSDRFSAERTGGSVSTLTIQRTQQEDSAVYLCASSLAGTANQPQHFGDGTRLSIL.

This chain joins TRBV11-3 and TRBJ2-3; the D gene is possibly TRBD2 (7 bases). Per the germline V gene, CDR1 is SGHNT and CDR2 is YENEEA. CDR3 length equals 17 residues. Trimming removed 1 base at V and 0 bases at J, with 14 bases between. DNA of the CDR3: TGTGCCAGCAGCTTAGTAGGGGGGAGGGCTAGCACAGATACGCAGTATTTT. It codes for CASSLVGGRASTDTQYF.

This rearrangement joins TRBV15 to TRBJ2-6; 9 bases agree with TRBD1. Germline CDR1 is LNHNV and CDR2 is YYDKDF (reference sequence). With 1 base clipped from V and 2 bases from J, the junction kept 6 bases outside the gene matches. There are 18 residues in the CDR3. The CDR3 DNA reads TGTGCCACCAGCAGAGCCGGGACAGGGAGGACTGGGGCCAACGTCCTGACTTTC. It encodes CATSRAGTGRTGANVLTF.

This chain uses TRBV7-9 with TRBJ1-1; TRBD1 might be the D (6 bases). Trimming left V 1 base short and J 4 bases short, with 7 bases between. The length of the CDR3 is 13 residues. CDR1 is SEHNR and CDR2 is FQNEAQ in the germline V gene (reference sequence). CDR3 protein: CASSLEQGTEAFF. CDR3 DNA: TGTGCCAGCAGCTTAGAACAGGGCACTGAAGCTTTCTTT.

The chain combines TRBV5-6 with TRBJ2-1; a possible D gene is TRBD2 (5 bases). This CDR3 spans 14 amino acids. Germline V gives CDR1 SGHDT, CDR2 YYEEEE. Trimming cost V 4 bases and J 3 bases, with 11 bases left between them. CDR3 sequence: CASSKDFGYNEQFF. The CDR3 bases are TGTGCCAGCAGCAAGGACTTCGGCTACAATGAGCAGTTCTTC.

The rearrangement links TRBV6-5 to TRBJ2-3, with D hard to call. The CDR3 has 13 amino acids. Germline CDR1 is MNHEY and CDR2 is SVGAGI. The V gene lost 1 base and the J gene lost 2 bases, with 4 bases spanning the gap. CDR3 protein: CASSYFPTDTQYF. As DNA, the CDR3 is TGTGCCAGCAGTTACTTCCCCACAGATACGCAGTATTTT.

V and J are TRBV30 and TRBJ2-7; D is unresolved. CDR1 is GTSNPN, CDR2 SVGIG, per germline (reference sequence). Trimming took off 3 bases at V and 4 bases at J, with 10 bases between the two ends. CDR3 length: 12 residues. The CDR3 DNA sequence: TGTGCCTGGAGCAAGTCCCGTTACGAGCAGTACTTC. Translated, it gives CAWSKSRYEQYF.

This clone was seen once. V usage is TRBV5-6 and J usage is TRBJ2-3, with 8 nucleotides matching TRBD2. This CDR3 has 13 amino acids. CDR1 and CDR2 (germline): SGHDT, YYEEEE. Trimming cost V 6 bases and J 5 bases; bases outside gene matches: 5. The CDR3 loop is CASTGGAEDTQYF. The DNA for the CDR3 is TGTGCCAGCACCGGGGGGGCCGAAGATACGCAGTATTTT.

V and J are TRBV6-5 and TRBJ2-3, with 11 bases fitting TRBD1. This CDR3 spans 15 amino acids. Germline loops: CDR1 MNHEY, CDR2 SVGAGI. With V trimmed by 4 bases and J by 4 bases, 4 bases remained unmatched. CDR3: CASSFGQGAADTQYF. The CDR3 region has the DNA TGTGCCAGCAGTTTCGGACAGGGGGCAGCAGATACGCAGTATTTT.

This rearrangement joins TRBV19 to TRBJ1-2; D unclear. Between the trimmed V and J ends, which lost 3 bases and 3 bases, there was a span of 14 bases. Germline V gene lookup returns CDR1 LNHDA and CDR2 SQIVND (reference sequence). This CDR3 is 15 amino acids long. CDR3 nucleotide sequence: TGTGCCAGTAGTATTAACCGGCGGGAGGACTATGGCTACACCTTC. Translated, it gives CASSINRREDYGYTF.

V gene TRBV7-9 combines with J gene TRBJ1-1; tentative D call: TRBD1 (5 bases). Germline-derived CDR1 and CDR2 are SEHNR and FQNEAQ (reference sequence). V was trimmed by 1 base and J by 0 bases, leaving 12 bases between them. This CDR3 is 16 amino acids long. CDR3 bases: TGTGCCAGCAGCTTAGGGGGCTTTAATATGAACACTGAAGCTTTCTTT. This sequence encodes CASSLGGFNMNTEAFF.

This clone has more than one count but fewer than ten. This chain connects TRBV6-1 to TRBJ2-1; D may match TRBD1 or TRBD2 (5 bases each). The CDR3 is 15 amino acids. Germline-derived CDR1 and CDR2 are MNHNS and SASEGT. The V end lost 2 bases, the J end lost 6 bases, and 14 bases lay between the germline ends. The CDR3 is CASSEKAGSVNEQFF. CDR3 nucleotide sequence: TGTGCCAGCAGTGAAAAGGCAGGGAGTGTCAATGAGCAGTTCTTC.

The J gene is TRBJ2-2, the V gene TRBV23-1; TRBD2 agrees at 7 bases. TRBV23-1 is an ORF, and what it does is uncertain. This CDR3 comprises 17 residues. V was pared by 0 bases and J by 3 bases, with 7 bases of the junction left unmatched. The CDR3 DNA is TGCGCCAGCAGTCAATCGGGAGGGCAGGGAGACACCGGGGAGCTGTTTTTT. Its protein product is CASSQSGGQGDTGELFF.

V and J are TRBV5-4 and TRBJ1-1, with 9 bases that match TRBD1. Per germline, CDR1 SGHNT and CDR2 YYREEE (reference sequence). The CDR3 is 13 residues long. V gave up 4 bases and J gave up 3 bases; unmatched junction bases: 1. CDR3 in DNA: TGTGCCAGCAGCGGACAGGGGCACACTGAAGCTTTCTTT. Its protein is CASSGQGHTEAFF.

The chain is built from TRBV5-4 and TRBJ2-5; D is perhaps TRBD2 (5 bases). The ends were cut back, 3 bases at V and 5 bases at J, with 14 bases in the middle. The CDR3 contains 14 residues. Germline V CDR1 and CDR2: SGHNT, YYREEE (reference sequence). Written as DNA, the CDR3 is TGTGCCAGCAGCTCCCGGTGGGAGTACGAGACCCAGTACTTC. It specifies CASSSRWEYETQYF.

The chain recombines TRBV9 with TRBJ1-1; D not certain. There are 16 residues in the CDR3. V lost 0 bases and J 6 bases, leaving 18 bases between the germline ends. Germline V gene lookup returns CDR1 SGDLS and CDR2 YYNGEE. The CDR3 nucleotides read TGTGCCAGCAGCGTAGGTCATAGTGGAGGACTCCCTGAAGCTTTCTTT. It specifies CASSVGHSGGLPEAFF.

V gene TRBV30 combines with J gene TRBJ2-5, with TRBD2 identical over 7 bases. The junction had 5 bases not matched to a gene; V was cut back by 0 bases and J by 7 bases. The CDR3 has 13 residues. Germline CDR1 and CDR2: GTSNPN and SVGIG (reference sequence). Written as DNA, the CDR3 is TGTGCCTGGAGTGTACTTTCGGGGGGGACCCAGTACTTC. Its translation: CAWSVLSGGTQYF.

The V and J genes are TRBV3-1 (or the pseudogene TRBV3-2) and TRBJ1-1; D unresolved. Trimming cost V 1 base and J 6 bases, with 9 bases left between them. This CDR3 comprises 13 residues. The V gene's germline CDR1 is LGHDT and CDR2 YNNKEL (reference sequence). DNA for the CDR3: TGTGCCAGCAGCCAAGCACCGACCGCTGAAGCTTTCTTT. This sequence encodes CASSQAPTAEAFF.

The CDR3: CASSLADRQETQYF. The CDR3 coding sequence is TGTGCCAGCAGCTTAGCGGATAGGCAAGAGACCCAGTACTTC. The J gene is TRBJ2-5, the V gene TRBV5-8; TRBD2 is a possible D gene (5 bases). From germline, CDR1 is SGHTS and CDR2 YDEGEE. V was pared by 2 bases and J by 2 bases, with 10 bases between. The CDR3 is 14 amino acids.

The chain combines TRBV2 with TRBJ1-3; D perhaps matches TRBD1 (5 bases). This CDR3 has 13 residues. CDR1 is SNHLY, CDR2 FYNNEI, per germline. V was clipped by 5 bases and J by 4 bases, with 9 bases between them. The chain's CDR3 is CASSPGRGNTIYF. The DNA for the CDR3 is TGTGCCAGCAGTCCAGGGAGAGGAAACACCATATATTTT.

The V and J genes are TRBV4-1 and TRBJ1-4, with D unresolved. The germline V gene encodes CDR1 MGHRA and CDR2 YSYEKL. V was trimmed by 2 bases and J by 4 bases, leaving 5 bases between them. The CDR3 totals 13 residues. The CDR3 DNA sequence: TGCGCCAGCAGCCAAAGGAGTAATGAAAAACTGTTTTTT. It translates to CASSQRSNEKLFF.

V is TRBV5-4 and J is TRBJ2-7, with 9 positions matching TRBD1. Germline CDR1 SGHNT, CDR2 YYREEE (reference sequence). The V and J ends lost 0 bases and 5 bases, in that order; junction bases with no gene match: 3. This CDR3 contains 14 residues. The CDR3: CASSLGGTGNEQYF. The CDR3 DNA is TGTGCCAGCAGCTTGGGCGGGACAGGGAACGAGCAGTACTTC.

This clone was counted many times. Other DNA sequences in this specimen translate into the identical CDR3. V usage is TRBV30 and J usage is TRBJ1-6, with a tentative D call TRBD1 (6 bases). CDR3 length: 16 residues. Germline lookup yields CDR1 GTSNPN and CDR2 SVGIG (reference sequence). V was pared by 1 base and J by 4 bases, with 14 bases between. CDR3 DNA sequence: TGTGCCTGGAGTGCGCCCGGACAGCGTTATAATTCACCCCTCCACTTT. It translates to CAWSAPGQRYNSPLHF.

The V and J genes are TRBV12-3 or TRBV12-4 and TRBJ1-1; D call uncertain. Trimming shortened V by 3 bases and J by 4 bases, and 6 bases separated the two germline ends. The CDR3 extends over 12 amino acids. CDR3 sequence (DNA): TGTGCCAGCAGTTTGGACTCCACTGAAGCTTTCTTT. It specifies CASSLDSTEAFF.

To note about this clone: Other DNA sequences from this sample encode an identical CDR3 as well. The gene calls are TRBV19 and TRBJ1-1, with TRBD1 matching over 9 bases. V lost 1 base to trimming and J lost 4 bases; unmatched junction nucleotides: 4. There are 15 residues in the CDR3. Germline lookup yields CDR1 LNHDA and CDR2 SQIVND (reference sequence). CDR3 coding DNA: TGTGCCAGTAGTATAGTGGGACAGGGAGGCACTGAAGCTTTCTTT. It codes for CASSIVGQGGTEAFF.

This chain joins TRBV7-9 and TRBJ1-4, with TRBD1 identical over 7 bases. The V gene's germline CDR1 is SEHNR and CDR2 FQNEAQ (reference sequence). V gave up 4 bases and J gave up 4 bases; unmatched junction bases: 3. This CDR3 contains 14 residues. This CDR3 is CASSSGQLNEKLFF. The CDR3 coding sequence is TGTGCCAGCAGCTCGGGACAGCTTAATGAAAAACTGTTTTTT. Drawing the rest from reference TRBV7-9 and TRBJ1-4, the complete variable domain is DTGVSQNPRHKITKRGQNVTFRCDPISEHNRLYWYRQTLGQGPEFLTYFQNEAQLEKSRLLSDRFSAERPKGSFSTLEIQRTEQGDSAMYLCASSSGQLNEKLFFGSGTQLSVL.

This rearrangement joins TRBV5-1 to TRBJ2-2; TRBD2 matches at 8 bases. Germline CDR1 and CDR2: SGHRS and YFSETQ. The CDR3 length is 15 residues. After removal of 4 bases from V and 6 bases from J, the junction contained 8 bases not matched to a gene. The CDR3 bases are TGCGCCAGCAGCGGTCCAGCGGGAGTGGCCGGGGAGCTGTTTTTT. This encodes CASSGPAGVAGELFF.